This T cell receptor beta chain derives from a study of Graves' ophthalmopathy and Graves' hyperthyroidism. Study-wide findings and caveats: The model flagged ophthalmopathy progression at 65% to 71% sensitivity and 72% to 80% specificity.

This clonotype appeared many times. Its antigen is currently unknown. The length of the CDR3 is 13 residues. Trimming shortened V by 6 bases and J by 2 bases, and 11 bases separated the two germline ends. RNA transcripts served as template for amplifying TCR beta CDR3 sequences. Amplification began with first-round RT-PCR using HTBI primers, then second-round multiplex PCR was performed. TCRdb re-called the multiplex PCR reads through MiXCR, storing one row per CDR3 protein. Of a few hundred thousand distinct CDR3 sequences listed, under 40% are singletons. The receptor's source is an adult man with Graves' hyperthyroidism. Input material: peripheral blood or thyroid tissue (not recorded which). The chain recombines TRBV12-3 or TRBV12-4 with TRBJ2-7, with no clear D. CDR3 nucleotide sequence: TGTGCCAGCAGCTCGATGGGGACCTACGAGCAGTACTTC. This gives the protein CASSSMGTYEQYF.